Listed below are T cell receptor beta chains from one sample, sequenced in a study of T cell responses to AZD1222 COVID-19 vaccine. Sequencing used immunoSEQ multiplex PCR; TCRdb keeps in-frame clones, though not all of them. The profile shows about 130,000 clones, approximately 89% of them singletons. The starting material was peripheral blood, obtained 28 days after the second AZD1222 dose. The receptors were sampled from an adult who received the AZD1222 COVID-19 vaccine. Both conserved end residues are part of each CDR3. The D gene is left open where the match is weak. Only part of the rows carry a size: once, few, many, or a class if the clone is expanded.

clone_size j_call d_call v_call cdr3_aa cdr3_nt
NA TRBJ1-3 NA TRBV28 CASGATGGSGNTIYF TGTGCCAGCGGGGCAACCGGGGGCTCTGGAAACACCATATATTTT
NA TRBJ2-2 NA TRBV19 CARTGPTGELFF TGTGCCAGGACAGGCCCCACCGGGGAGCTGTTTTTT
NA TRBJ2-3 TRBD2 TRBV11-3 CASSDTSGFGTDTQYF TGTGCCAGCAGCGATACTAGCGGGTTTGGCACAGATACGCAGTATTTT
few TRBJ2-3 TRBD2 TRBV9 CASSLRQAGGTDTQYF TGTGCCAGCAGCCTTAGACAAGCGGGGGGAACAGATACGCAGTATTTT
NA TRBJ1-5 NA TRBV19 CASSILGAYQPQHF TGTGCCAGTAGTATCCTTGGGGCGTATCAGCCCCAGCATTTT
NA TRBJ1-2 NA TRBV4-3 CASSQGIGPNYGYTF TGCGCCAGCAGCCAAGGAATTGGCCCTAACTATGGCTACACCTTC
once TRBJ2-5 NA TRBV18 CASSPPQGTETQYF TGTGCCAGCTCACCACCCCAGGGCACGGAGACCCAGTACTTC
NA TRBJ1-4 NA TRBV7-3 CASSLQTNEKLFF TGTGCCAGCAGCTTACAGACTAATGAAAAACTGTTTTTT
NA TRBJ2-3 NA TRBV7-2 CASSFGTAGTDTQYF TGTGCCAGCAGCTTTGGGACCGCGGGCACAGATACGCAGTATTTT
NA TRBJ1-2 NA TRBV6-5 CASNQGAGNYGYTF TGTGCCAGCAACCAGGGAGCCGGAAACTATGGCTACACCTTC
few TRBJ1-2 TRBD1 TRBV3-1/TRBV3-2 CASSQVKGANYGYTF TGTGCCAGCAGCCAAGTAAAGGGGGCAAACTATGGCTACACCTTC
NA TRBJ1-6 NA TRBV9 CASSVRNSTSSYNSPLHF TGTGCCAGCAGCGTGCGGAACAGTACAAGCTCCTATAATTCACCCCTCCACTTT
NA TRBJ1-1 NA TRBV28 CASSLRGAQGRTEAFF TGTGCCAGCAGTTTACGCGGTGCGCAGGGAAGGACTGAAGCTTTCTTT
once TRBJ2-1 NA TRBV5-5 CASSVQGASSGVNEQFF TGTGCCAGCAGCGTACAGGGGGCTTCTAGCGGGGTCAATGAGCAGTTCTTC
few TRBJ1-5 NA TRBV7-9 CASSLSGAGQPQHF TGTGCCAGCAGCTTATCAGGGGCTGGTCAGCCCCAGCATTTT
NA TRBJ2-2 TRBD1 TRBV13 CASSVAGTGGPGELFF TGTGCCAGCAGCGTTGCCGGGACAGGGGGCCCCGGGGAGCTGTTTTTT
NA TRBJ2-3 NA TRBV7-8 CASSAGEFADTQYF TGTGCCAGCAGCGCCGGAGAGTTCGCAGATACGCAGTATTTT
NA TRBJ2-1 TRBD2 TRBV7-6 CASSLEGGSNYNEQFF TGTGCCAGCAGCTTAGAGGGAGGGAGTAACTACAATGAGCAGTTCTTC
NA TRBJ1-2 NA TRBV28 CASGSGPYGYTF TGTGCCAGCGGAAGCGGGCCCTATGGCTACACCTTC
NA TRBJ2-4 NA TRBV13 CASGVGNIQYF TGTGCCAGCGGGGTTGGAAACATTCAGTACTTC
NA TRBJ2-7 TRBD1 TRBV28 CASSQGALNYEQYF TGTGCCAGCAGCCAGGGGGCGCTTAATTACGAGCAGTACTTC
NA TRBJ2-3 NA TRBV7-2 CASTLRGSTDTQYF TGTGCCAGCACCCTTCGGGGTTCCACAGATACGCAGTATTTT
NA TRBJ2-1 NA TRBV11-3 CASSSGTAGPYNEQFF TGTGCCAGCAGCTCCGGCACGGCGGGGCCCTACAATGAGCAGTTCTTC
NA TRBJ2-7 NA TRBV4-1 CASSQEWLGASSYEQYF TGCGCCAGCAGCCAAGAATGGCTGGGGGCCAGCTCCTACGAGCAGTACTTC
NA TRBJ1-1 TRBD1 TRBV6-5 CASSYAGGQAFF TGTGCCAGCAGTTACGCTGGGGGACAGGCTTTCTTT
NA TRBJ1-6 TRBD1 TRBV7-8 CASSSGTGFNSPLHF TGTGCCAGCAGCTCCGGGACAGGTTTCAATTCACCCCTCCACTTT
NA TRBJ1-1 NA TRBV18 CASSPPAGQDTEAFF TGTGCCAGCTCACCACCGGCGGGGCAGGACACTGAAGCTTTCTTT
NA TRBJ1-4 NA TRBV25-1 CASRKGGTGEKLFF TGTGCCAGCCGGAAGGGAGGGACGGGTGAAAAACTGTTTTTT
few TRBJ1-3 NA TRBV28 CASSAPRNTIYF TGTGCCAGCAGTGCGCCTAGAAACACCATATATTTT
NA TRBJ1-4 NA TRBV7-8 CASRLNSGRFEKLFF TGTGCCAGCAGACTCAACTCAGGGCGATTTGAAAAACTGTTTTTT
NA TRBJ2-7 NA TRBV5-1 CASNSPYEQYF TGCGCCAGCAATTCTCCCTACGAGCAGTACTTC
NA TRBJ1-2 TRBD1 TRBV28 CASINPTGRYGYTF TGTGCCAGCATTAACCCGACAGGGAGGTATGGCTACACCTTC
NA TRBJ1-2 TRBD1 TRBV29-1 CSVGGQGAYGYTF TGCAGCGTCGGAGGACAGGGGGCCTATGGCTACACCTTC
NA TRBJ1-1 NA TRBV6-5 CASSRSGGVNTEAFF TGTGCCAGCAGTCGAAGTGGAGGGGTGAACACTGAAGCTTTCTTT
NA TRBJ1-5 NA TRBV6-5 CASSQIQPQHF TGTGCCAGCAGTCAGATTCAGCCCCAGCATTTT
NA TRBJ2-7 TRBD2 TRBV4-2 CASSQDAGTSGPYEQYF TGTGCCAGCAGCCAAGATGCGGGGACTAGCGGCCCCTACGAGCAGTACTTC
NA TRBJ1-1 TRBD1 TRBV19 CASSTAGGRTEAFF TGTGCCAGTAGTACGGCAGGGGGGAGGACTGAAGCTTTCTTT
once TRBJ1-1 NA TRBV6-2/TRBV6-3 CASSLRGEAFF TGTGCCAGCAGTTTACGGGGTGAAGCTTTCTTT
NA TRBJ2-3 TRBD2 TRBV4-3 CASSQGWASGGTDTQYF TGCGCCAGCAGCCAAGGGTGGGCTAGCGGGGGCACAGATACGCAGTATTTT
NA TRBJ1-1 TRBD1 TRBV3-1/TRBV3-2 CASSHPGQRDTEAFF TGTGCCAGCAGCCACCCGGGACAGCGGGACACTGAAGCTTTCTTT
NA TRBJ1-2 NA TRBV7-2 CASSLPRQSPGYTF TGTGCCAGCAGCTTACCCCGACAGTCTCCGGGCTACACCTTC
NA TRBJ1-4 NA TRBV6-6 CASSYPRGTNEKLFF TGTGCCAGCAGTTACCCCAGGGGCACTAATGAAAAACTGTTTTTT
NA TRBJ1-1 TRBD1 TRBV4-3 CASSQTAGGPTEAFF TGCGCCAGCAGCCAAACGGCAGGGGGCCCCACTGAAGCTTTCTTT
NA TRBJ1-3 NA TRBV30 CAWIGTFSGNTIYF TGTGCCTGGATTGGGACCTTCTCTGGAAACACCATATATTTT
NA TRBJ1-5 NA TRBV6-1 CASSDPTVSNQPQHF TGTGCCAGCAGTGACCCGACAGTTAGCAATCAGCCCCAGCATTTT
NA TRBJ2-1 TRBD2 TRBV10-3 CAISEAGGDYNEQFF TGTGCCATCAGTGAGGCGGGGGGGGACTACAATGAGCAGTTCTTC
NA TRBJ2-3 TRBD2 TRBV2 CASRRLAAADTQYF TGTGCCAGCAGGAGACTAGCGGCTGCAGATACGCAGTATTTT
NA TRBJ1-1 NA TRBV20-1 CSARVATEAFF TGCAGTGCTAGAGTGGCCACTGAAGCTTTCTTT
few TRBJ2-6 NA TRBV28 CASSPLGGSGANVLTF TGTGCCAGCAGTCCCCTAGGAGGCTCTGGGGCCAACGTCCTGACTTTC
NA TRBJ1-2 NA TRBV28 CASRVQLDYGYTF TGTGCCAGCAGGGTACAATTGGACTATGGCTACACCTTC
NA TRBJ2-5 TRBD1 TRBV10-2 CASREGGVQTQYF TGCGCCAGCAGAGAAGGGGGCGTACAGACCCAGTACTTC
NA TRBJ2-7 NA TRBV19 CASRETVTYEQYF TGTGCCAGTAGGGAGACGGTTACCTACGAGCAGTACTTC
once TRBJ2-7 TRBD2 TRBV5-1 CASSLGLAGTYEQYF TGCGCCAGCAGCCTGGGACTAGCGGGGACCTACGAGCAGTACTTC
NA TRBJ1-1 NA TRBV6-6 CASTKAVEAFF TGTGCCAGCACCAAGGCGGTGGAAGCTTTCTTT
NA TRBJ2-7 TRBD1 TRBV28 CASSSQGAEASYEQYF TGTGCCAGCAGTTCTCAGGGGGCGGAAGCATCCTACGAGCAGTACTTC
NA TRBJ1-5 NA TRBV3-1/TRBV3-2 CASSQAGLTQPQHF TGTGCCAGCAGCCAAGCCGGGCTTACCCAGCCCCAGCATTTT
NA TRBJ2-3 TRBD2 TRBV5-1 CASGQRITSGGDADTQYF TGCGCCAGCGGCCAAAGAATAACTAGCGGGGGGGACGCAGATACGCAGTATTTT
NA TRBJ1-1 TRBD1 TRBV28 CASSVWKGANTEAFF TGTGCCAGCAGTGTATGGAAGGGGGCGAACACTGAAGCTTTCTTT